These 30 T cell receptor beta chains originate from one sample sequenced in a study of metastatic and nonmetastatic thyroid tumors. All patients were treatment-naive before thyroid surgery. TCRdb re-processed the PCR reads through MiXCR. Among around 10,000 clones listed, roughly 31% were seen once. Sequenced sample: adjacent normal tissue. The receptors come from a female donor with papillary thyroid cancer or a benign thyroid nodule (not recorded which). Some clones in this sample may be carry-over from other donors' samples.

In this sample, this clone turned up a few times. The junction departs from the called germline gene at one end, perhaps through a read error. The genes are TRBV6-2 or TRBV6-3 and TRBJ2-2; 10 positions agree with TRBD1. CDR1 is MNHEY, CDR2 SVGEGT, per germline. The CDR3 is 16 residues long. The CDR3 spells CTSIYPRTGGTVELFF. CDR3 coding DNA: TGTACCAGCATTTACCCTCGGACAGGGGGAACCGTGGAGCTGTTTTTT.

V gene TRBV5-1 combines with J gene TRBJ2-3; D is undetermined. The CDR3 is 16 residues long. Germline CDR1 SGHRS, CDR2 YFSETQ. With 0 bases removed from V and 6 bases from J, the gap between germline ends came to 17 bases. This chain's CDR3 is CASSLEQAARSDTQYF. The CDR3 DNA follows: TGCGCCAGCAGCTTGGAGCAAGCTGCTAGATCTGATACGCAGTATTTT.

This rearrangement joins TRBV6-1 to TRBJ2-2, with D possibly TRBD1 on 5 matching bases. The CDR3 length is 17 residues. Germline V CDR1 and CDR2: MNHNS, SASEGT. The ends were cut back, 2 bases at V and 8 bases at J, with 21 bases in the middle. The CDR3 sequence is CASSEWVARVYWGELFF. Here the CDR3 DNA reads TGTGCCAGCAGTGAATGGGTGGCCAGGGTGTATTGGGGGGAGCTGTTTTTT.

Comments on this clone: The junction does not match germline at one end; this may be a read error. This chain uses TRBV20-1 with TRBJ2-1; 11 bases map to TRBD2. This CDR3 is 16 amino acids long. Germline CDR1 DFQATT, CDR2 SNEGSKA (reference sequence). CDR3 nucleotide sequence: TGCAGTGCCAGAGGACTAGCGGGTGGTTACTACAATGAGCAGTTCTTC. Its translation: CSARGLAGGYYNEQFF.

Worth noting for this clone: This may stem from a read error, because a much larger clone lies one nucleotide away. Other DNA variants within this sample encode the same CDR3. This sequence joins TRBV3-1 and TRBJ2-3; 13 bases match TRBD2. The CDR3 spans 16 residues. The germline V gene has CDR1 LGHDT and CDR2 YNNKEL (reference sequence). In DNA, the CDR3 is TGTGCTAGCAGCCGGGGGACTAGCGGGATGTCAGATACGCAGTATTTT. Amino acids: CASSRGTSGMSDTQYF.

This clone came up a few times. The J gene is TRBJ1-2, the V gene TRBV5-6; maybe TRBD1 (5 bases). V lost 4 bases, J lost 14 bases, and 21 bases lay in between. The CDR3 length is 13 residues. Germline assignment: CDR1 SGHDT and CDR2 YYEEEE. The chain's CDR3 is CASSMGPGPPETF. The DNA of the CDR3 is TGTGCCAGCAGCATGGGACCGGGACCGCCGGAAACCTTC.

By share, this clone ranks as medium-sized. CDR3 amino acids: CAWSRATYNEQFF. In DNA, the CDR3 is TGTGCCTGGAGTCGGGCAACCTACAATGAGCAGTTCTTC. The chain has TRBV30 and TRBJ2-1; D is uncertain. This CDR3 is built from 13 residues. Germline CDR1 GTSNPN, CDR2 SVGIG (reference sequence). V was pared by 2 bases and J by 2 bases, with 7 bases between.

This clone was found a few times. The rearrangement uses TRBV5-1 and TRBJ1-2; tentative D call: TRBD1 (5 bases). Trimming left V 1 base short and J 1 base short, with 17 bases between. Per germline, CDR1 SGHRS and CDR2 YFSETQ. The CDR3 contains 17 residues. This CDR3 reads CASSLMATGRNNYGYTF. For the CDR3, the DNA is TGCGCCAGCAGCTTGATGGCGACGGGACGGAATAACTATGGCTACACCTTC. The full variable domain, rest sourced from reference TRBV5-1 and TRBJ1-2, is KAGVTQTPRYLIKTRGQQVTLSCSPISGHRSVSWYQQTPGQGLQFLFEYFSETQRNKGNFPGRFSGRQFSNSRSEMNVSTLELGDSALYLCASSLMATGRNNYGYTFGSGTRLTVV.

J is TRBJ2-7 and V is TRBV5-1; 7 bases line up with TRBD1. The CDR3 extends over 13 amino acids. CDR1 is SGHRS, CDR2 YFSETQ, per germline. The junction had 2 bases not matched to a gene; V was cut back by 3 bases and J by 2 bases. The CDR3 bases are TGCGCCAGCAGCTGGGGGACAGCCTACGAGCAGTACTTC. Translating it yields CASSWGTAYEQYF.

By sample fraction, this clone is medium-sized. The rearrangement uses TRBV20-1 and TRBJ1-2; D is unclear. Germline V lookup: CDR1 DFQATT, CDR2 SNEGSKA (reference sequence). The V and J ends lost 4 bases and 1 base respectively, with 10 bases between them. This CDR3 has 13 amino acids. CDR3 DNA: TGCAGTGCTAAGTCGGCAAATAACTATGGCTACACCTTC. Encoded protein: CSAKSANNYGYTF.

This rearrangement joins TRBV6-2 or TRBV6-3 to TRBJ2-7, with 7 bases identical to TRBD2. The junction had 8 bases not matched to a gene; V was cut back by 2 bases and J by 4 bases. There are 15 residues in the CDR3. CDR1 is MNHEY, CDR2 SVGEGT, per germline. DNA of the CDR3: TGTGCCAGCAGTTACCTAGCAGGGACTATTTACGAGCAGTACTTC. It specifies CASSYLAGTIYEQYF.

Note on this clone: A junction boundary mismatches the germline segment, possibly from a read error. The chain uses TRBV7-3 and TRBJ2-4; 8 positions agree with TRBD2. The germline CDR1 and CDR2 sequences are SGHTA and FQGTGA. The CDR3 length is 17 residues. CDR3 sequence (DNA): TGTGCCAGCAGCACGGGAGGGCGGTTTCTAGCCAAAAACATTGAGTACTTC. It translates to CASSTGGRFLAKNIEYF.

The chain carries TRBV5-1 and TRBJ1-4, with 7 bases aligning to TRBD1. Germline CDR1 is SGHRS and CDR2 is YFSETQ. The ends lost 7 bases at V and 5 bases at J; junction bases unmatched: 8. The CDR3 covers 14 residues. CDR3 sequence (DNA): TGCGCCAGCTCCGAGGGGGCACCGAATGAAAAACTGTTTTTT. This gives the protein CASSEGAPNEKLFF.

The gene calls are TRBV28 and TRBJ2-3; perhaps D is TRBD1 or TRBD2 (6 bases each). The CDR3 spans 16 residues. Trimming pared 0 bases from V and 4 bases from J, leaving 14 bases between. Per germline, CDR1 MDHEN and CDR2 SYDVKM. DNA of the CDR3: TGTGCCAGCAGTTTATGGGAGGGGGGAGGAGCAGATACGCAGTATTTT. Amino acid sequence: CASSLWEGGGADTQYF.

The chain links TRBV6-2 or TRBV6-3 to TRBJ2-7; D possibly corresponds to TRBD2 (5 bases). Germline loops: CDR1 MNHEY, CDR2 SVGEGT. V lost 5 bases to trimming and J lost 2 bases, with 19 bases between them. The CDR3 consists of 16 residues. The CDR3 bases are TGTGCCAGCAGTAAGGATTCCCGGACTGGTACCTACGAGCAGTACTTC. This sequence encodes CASSKDSRTGTYEQYF.

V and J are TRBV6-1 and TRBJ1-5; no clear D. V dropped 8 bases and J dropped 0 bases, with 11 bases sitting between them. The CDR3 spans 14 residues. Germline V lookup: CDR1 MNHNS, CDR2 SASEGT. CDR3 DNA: TGTGCCAGCGATAGTAGATATAGCAATCAGCCCCAGCATTTT. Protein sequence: CASDSRYSNQPQHF.

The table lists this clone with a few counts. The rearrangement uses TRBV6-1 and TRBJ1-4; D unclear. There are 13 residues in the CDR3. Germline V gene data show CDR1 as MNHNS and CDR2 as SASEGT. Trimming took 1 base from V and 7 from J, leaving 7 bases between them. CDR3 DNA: TGTGCCAGCAGTGAAGAGGGCTTTGAAAAACTGTTTTTT. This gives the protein CASSEEGFEKLFF.

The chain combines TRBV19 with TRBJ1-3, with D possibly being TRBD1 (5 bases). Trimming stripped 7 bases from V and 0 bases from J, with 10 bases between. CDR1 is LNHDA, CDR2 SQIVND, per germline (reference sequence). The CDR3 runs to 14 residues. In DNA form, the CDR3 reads TGTGCCAGTAAGGGGACCCACTCTGGAAACACCATATATTTT. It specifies CASKGTHSGNTIYF.

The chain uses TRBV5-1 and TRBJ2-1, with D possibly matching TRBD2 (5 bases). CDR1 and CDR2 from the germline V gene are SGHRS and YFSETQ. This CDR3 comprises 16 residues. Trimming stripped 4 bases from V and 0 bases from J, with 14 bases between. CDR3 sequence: CASSPIALSSYNEQFF. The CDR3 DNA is TGCGCCAGCAGCCCAATAGCGTTAAGCTCCTACAATGAGCAGTTCTTC.

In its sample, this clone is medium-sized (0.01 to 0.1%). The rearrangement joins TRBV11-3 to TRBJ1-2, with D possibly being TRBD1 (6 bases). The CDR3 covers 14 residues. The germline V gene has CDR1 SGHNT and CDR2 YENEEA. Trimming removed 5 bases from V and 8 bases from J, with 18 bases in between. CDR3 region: CASSPRGAGRGYTF. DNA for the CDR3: TGTGCCAGCAGCCCCCGGGGGGCAGGGCGCGGCTACACCTTC.

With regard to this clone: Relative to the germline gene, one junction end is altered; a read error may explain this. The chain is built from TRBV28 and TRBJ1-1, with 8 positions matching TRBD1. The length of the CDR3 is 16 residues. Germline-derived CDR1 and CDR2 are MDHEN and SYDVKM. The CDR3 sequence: CDSTAPGGKADNQAFF. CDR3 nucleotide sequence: TGTGACAGCACCGCACCAGGGGGCAAGGCGGACAATCAAGCTTTCTTT.

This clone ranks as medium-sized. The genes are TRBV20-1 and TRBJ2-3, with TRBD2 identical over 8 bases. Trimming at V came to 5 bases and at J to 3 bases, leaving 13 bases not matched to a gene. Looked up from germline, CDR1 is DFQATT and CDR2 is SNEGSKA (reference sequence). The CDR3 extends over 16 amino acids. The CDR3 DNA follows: TGCAGTGCTCCCCCGGGGGGCGGGAGGATTACAGATACGCAGTATTTT. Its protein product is CSAPPGGGRITDTQYF.

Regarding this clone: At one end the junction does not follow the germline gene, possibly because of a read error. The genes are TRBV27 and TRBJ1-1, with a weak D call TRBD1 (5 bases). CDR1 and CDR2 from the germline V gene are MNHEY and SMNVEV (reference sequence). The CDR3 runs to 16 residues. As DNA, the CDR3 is TGCGCCAGCAGTTTAAGGACCCCTCAGGGTAACACTGAAGCCTTCTTT. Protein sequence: CASSLRTPQGNTEAFF.

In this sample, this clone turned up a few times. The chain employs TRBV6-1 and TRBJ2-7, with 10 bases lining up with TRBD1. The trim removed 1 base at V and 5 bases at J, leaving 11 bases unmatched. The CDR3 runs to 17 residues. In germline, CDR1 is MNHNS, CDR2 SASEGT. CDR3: CASSEGDRDRGSNEQYF. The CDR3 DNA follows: TGTGCCAGCAGTGAAGGGGACCGGGACAGGGGAAGCAACGAGCAGTACTTC.

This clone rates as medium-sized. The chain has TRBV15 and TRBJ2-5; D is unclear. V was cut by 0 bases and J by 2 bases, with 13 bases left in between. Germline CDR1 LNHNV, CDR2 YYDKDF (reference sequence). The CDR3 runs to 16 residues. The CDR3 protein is CATSRDRSRAQETQYF. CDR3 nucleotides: TGTGCCACCAGCAGAGACCGATCCCGGGCTCAAGAGACCCAGTACTTC.

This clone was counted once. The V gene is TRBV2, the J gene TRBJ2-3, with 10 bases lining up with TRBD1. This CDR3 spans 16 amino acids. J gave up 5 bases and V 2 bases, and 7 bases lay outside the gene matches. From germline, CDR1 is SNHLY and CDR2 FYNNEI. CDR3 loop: CASSETSGQGVDTQYF. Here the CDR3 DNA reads TGTGCCAGCAGTGAAACCAGTGGACAGGGGGTAGATACGCAGTATTTT.

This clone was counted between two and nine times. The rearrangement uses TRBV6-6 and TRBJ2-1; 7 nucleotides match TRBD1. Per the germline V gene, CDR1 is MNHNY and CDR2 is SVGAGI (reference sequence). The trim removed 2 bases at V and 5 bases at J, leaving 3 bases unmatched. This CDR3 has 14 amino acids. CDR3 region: CASSYGQADNEQFF. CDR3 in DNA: TGTGCCAGCAGTTACGGACAGGCGGACAATGAGCAGTTCTTC.

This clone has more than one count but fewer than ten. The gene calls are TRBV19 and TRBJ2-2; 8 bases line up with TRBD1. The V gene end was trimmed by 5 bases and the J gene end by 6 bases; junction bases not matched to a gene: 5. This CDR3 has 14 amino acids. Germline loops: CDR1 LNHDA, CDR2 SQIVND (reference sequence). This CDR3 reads CASSGLTGAGELFF. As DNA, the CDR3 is TGTGCCAGTAGTGGATTGACAGGGGCCGGGGAGCTGTTTTTT.

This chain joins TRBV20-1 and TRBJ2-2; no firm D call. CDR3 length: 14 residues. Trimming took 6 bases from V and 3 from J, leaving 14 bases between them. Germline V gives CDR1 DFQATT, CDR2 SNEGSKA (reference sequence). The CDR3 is CSARMGGDTGELFF. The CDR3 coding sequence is TGCAGTGCCCGCATGGGCGGAGACACCGGGGAGCTGTTTTTT.

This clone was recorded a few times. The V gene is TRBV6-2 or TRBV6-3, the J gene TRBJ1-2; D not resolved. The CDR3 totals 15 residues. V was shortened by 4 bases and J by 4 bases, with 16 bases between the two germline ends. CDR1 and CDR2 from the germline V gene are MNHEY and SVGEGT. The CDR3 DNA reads TGTGCCAGCAGTTTCACTCAGGACGGAGTCTATGGCTACACCTTC. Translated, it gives CASSFTQDGVYGYTF.